This T cell receptor (beta chain) was observed in a study of response to subunit inactivated influenza vaccine (dated by TCRdb to the late 2010s). Concerning the study at large: Deep quantitative profiling of the T cell receptor repertoire was used in the study to follow responses to a trivalent subunit inactivated influenza vaccine.

Beyond this particular receptor, the publication reports: The authors suggested that each seasonal influenza vaccination may recruit only a limited number of new T cells.

The CDR3 spans 15 residues, from the cysteine through the phenylalanine. The kept DNA is CDR3 alone, 45 bases in frame from the first base. From a lookup of the germline V gene (reference sequence), CDR1 and CDR2 are LNHNV and YYDKDF. The trim is 7 bases for V and 0 bases for J, with a gap of 14 bases between the germline ends. To note about this clonotype: The target of this receptor is not known. Per-base qualities were not stored, and no clone one base away is much larger.

The library was obtained by RT-PCR. The instrument given in TCRdb is Illumina HiSeq 2500. Using fastp at Q25 and MiXCR, TCRdb reprocessed the public reads and kept productive beta chains. For every CDR3 protein sequence, its rows merge into one entry that carries the most common genes and DNA. The sample table contains under 750,000 distinct CDR3 sequences; only one count was recorded for about an eighth of them. The ten top clones hold about 9.4% of the sample. The sequence was collected from a man aged 45-65 years who received an inactivated influenza vaccine. Donor details come from another sample of the same person, matched by shared clones. The specimen was PBMCs from blood, collected on the day of vaccination. The rearrangement joined TRBV15 to TRBJ2-3; the D gene cannot be resolved beyond TRBD1 or TRBD2, each matching 5 bases. The nucleotides read TGTGCCACCAACCTTTGGGGGAAAAGCACAGATACGCAGTATTTT. Translated, it gives CATNLWGKSTDTQYF. This CDR3, with the reference TRBV15 and TRBJ2-3 proteins standing in past its ends, gives the full variable domain DAMVIQNPRYQVTQFGKPVTLSCSQTLNHNVMYWYQQKSSQAPKLLFHYYDKDFNNEADTPDNFQSRRPNTSFCFLDIRSPGLGDTAMYLCATNLWGKSTDTQYFGPGTRLTVL.